The present TCR beta chain was sequenced within a study of Graves' ophthalmopathy and Graves' hyperthyroidism. Germline-derived CDR1 and CDR2 are MNHEY and SVGAGI. V shed 4 bases and J 3 bases; nucleotides not matched to a gene: 5. The CDR3 extends over 14 amino acids. Amplifying from RNA transcripts, the study obtained TCR beta CDR3 regions. RT-PCR was first run with HTBI primers, then multiplex PCR in a second round. TCRdb re-called the multiplex PCR reads through MiXCR, storing one row per CDR3 protein. The data contain over a million distinct CDR3 sequences, approximately 35% of them seen just once; the ten biggest clones take up 11%.

The sequenced sample was peripheral blood or thyroid tissue (not recorded which). The chain employs TRBV6-5 and TRBJ2-5; 7 nucleotides line up with TRBD2. This receptor was taken from an adult man with Graves' hyperthyroidism. The CDR3 loop reads CASSSDGTKETQYF. The CDR3 region has the DNA TGTGCCAGCAGTTCGGACGGGACTAAAGAGACCCAGTACTTC.